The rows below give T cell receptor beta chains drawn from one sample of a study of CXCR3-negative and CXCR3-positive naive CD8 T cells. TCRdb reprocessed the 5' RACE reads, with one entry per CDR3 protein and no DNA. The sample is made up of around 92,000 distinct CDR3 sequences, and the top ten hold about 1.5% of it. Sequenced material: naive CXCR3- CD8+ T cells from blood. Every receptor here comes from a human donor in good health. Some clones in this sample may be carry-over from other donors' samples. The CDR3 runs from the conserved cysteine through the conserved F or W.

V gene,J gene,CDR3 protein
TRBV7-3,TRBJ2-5,CASSFRVQETQYF
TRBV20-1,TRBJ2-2,CSARVGNSNTGELFF
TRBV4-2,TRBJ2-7,CASSRSAESSYEQYF
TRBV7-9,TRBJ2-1,CASSLGWSDNEQFF
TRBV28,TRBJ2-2,CASSSPDGRGELFF
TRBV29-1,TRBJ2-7,CSVEDRDGYEQYF
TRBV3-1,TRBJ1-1,CASSPGGFTEAFF
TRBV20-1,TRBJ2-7,CSAPLKGYDEQYF
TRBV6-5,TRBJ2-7,CASSPGQDYEQYF
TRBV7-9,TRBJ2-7,CASSPLGRAYEQYF
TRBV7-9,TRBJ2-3,CASNGGSTDTQYF
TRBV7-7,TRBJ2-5,CASSLELNRGQETQYF
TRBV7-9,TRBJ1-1,CASSLPPTHSLNTEDFF
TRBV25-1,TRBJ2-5,CASSEYGDGQETQYF
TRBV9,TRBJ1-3,CASSVESEGPSGNTIYF
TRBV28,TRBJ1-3,CASRTGGRGNTIYF
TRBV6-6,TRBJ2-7,CASSYRDYEQYF
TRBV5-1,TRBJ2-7,CASSLRQALTGYEQYF